This TCR beta chain was identified during a study of Ad26.COV2.S vaccination and SARS-CoV-2 variants (dated by TCRdb to the early 2020s). Looking at the study overall: Vaccine-arm donors came from COV1001, a multicentre, randomized, double-blind, placebo-controlled phase I-IIa trial of Ad26.COV2.S in healthy adults. TCRbeta repertoire sequencing served as the tool for gauging how specific and how broad the SARS-CoV-2-reactive T cell receptors were following Ad26.COV2.S vaccination. The TCR-sequenced set comprised around 30 samples: some 20 Ad26.COV2.S vaccine recipients, 5 placebo recipients and 8 SARS-CoV-2 convalescent individuals. Trial participants were randomized into five groups of five: low-dose or high-dose Ad26.COV2.S given once or twice, or placebo on both occasions. Ad26.COV2.S was administered intramuscularly at a dose of 5x10^10 or 1x10^11 viral particles, either as one shot or as two shots given 56 days apart. Throughout the experiments and outcome assessment, investigators stayed blinded to trial group allocation.

This clone was found once. It has no known antigen specificity. Base qualities are not recorded, but no much larger clone differs from it by a single base. The immunoSEQ Assay was the method used to sequence TCRbeta CDR3 regions. After extraction, genomic DNA underwent amplification by bias-controlled multiplex PCR, followed by high-throughput sequencing. Per the original workflow: To quantify the absolute abundance of every unique TCRbeta CDR3 region, sequences were collapsed and filtered. Usable DNA was measured by amplifying reference genes present in all nucleated cells, and TCRbeta template counts were normalized to that usable DNA to estimate T cell fraction. Repertoire TCRs were annotated as SARS-CoV-2-specific by exact matching of V gene, CDR3 amino acid sequence and J gene to a known reactive TCR set. The reference SARS-CoV-2 TCR set was obtained from MIRA and was filtered for enrichment in COVID-19-positive ImmuneCODE repertoires, whereby public or cross-reactive TCRs were removed. Using the MIRA antigens, annotated TCRs were further analysed by specific ORF or by position within an ORF. Depth was the summed frequency of annotated unique rearrangements, while breadth was defined as annotated unique rearrangements over total unique productive rearrangements. Two-sided Wilcoxon rank-sum tests were used to compare TCR breadth between groups. The source is immuneACCESS, and TCRdb retained only in-frame sequences with V and J called. Part of the clones is not carried over; for the studies checked, unresolved V genes explain less than half of this, and the remainder is unexplained. The DNA gave D and trimming, while V, J and clone size come from that table. In this sample the table shows about 480,000 clones, around nine tenths of which occur a single time. The ten top clones hold over 10% of the sample.

The treatment or condition label, as the study defines it: 19 received Ad26.COV2.S at low or high dose, single or two shots; 5 received placebo; per-sample allocation not given. Repertoires of vaccine and placebo recipients were sequenced from samples collected on day 63 after the first injection. Cohort 1b enrolled about two dozen adults aged 18-55 years at a single site in Boston, USA, between 29 July and 7 August 2020. Ad26.COV2.S consisted of a replication-incompetent adenovirus type 26 vector by which a prefusion-stabilized SARS-CoV-2 spike protein from the original Wuhan strain was expressed. Trimming costs V 8 bases and J 4 bases, and their ends lie 14 bases apart. The CDR3 runs 14 residues from the cysteine to the phenylalanine. Only the CDR3 part of the read is kept: 42 bases, read in frame from the first base. Via the germline V gene, CDR1 is MRHNA and CDR2 SNTAGT. Summary of the overall study and its limitations: After vaccination, substantial breadth of spike-specific CD8+ and CD4+ T cell responses was reported. Higher spike-specific TCR breadth was observed in Ad26.COV2.S recipients than in placebo recipients (P = 0.0014). Non-spike TCR breadth was comparable between vaccine and placebo recipients, consistent with the vaccine containing only spike. It was noted by the authors that total T cell responses may have been underestimated by the TCR breadth and depth analyses. Comparing responses between vaccine doses or regimens was not something the study was powered to do.

The sample here was peripheral blood, taken in a trial of Ad26.COV2.S vaccine versus placebo. This TCR was recovered from a person between 18 and 60 years old who received the Ad26.COV2.S COVID-19 vaccine or a placebo. The sequence links TRBV6-4 to TRBJ2-2; a tentative D match to TRBD2 spans 5 bases. The sequence in DNA is TGTGCCAGCCGACGGTCGGGGTTCACCGGGGAGCTGTTTTTT. Its translation is CASRRSGFTGELFF.